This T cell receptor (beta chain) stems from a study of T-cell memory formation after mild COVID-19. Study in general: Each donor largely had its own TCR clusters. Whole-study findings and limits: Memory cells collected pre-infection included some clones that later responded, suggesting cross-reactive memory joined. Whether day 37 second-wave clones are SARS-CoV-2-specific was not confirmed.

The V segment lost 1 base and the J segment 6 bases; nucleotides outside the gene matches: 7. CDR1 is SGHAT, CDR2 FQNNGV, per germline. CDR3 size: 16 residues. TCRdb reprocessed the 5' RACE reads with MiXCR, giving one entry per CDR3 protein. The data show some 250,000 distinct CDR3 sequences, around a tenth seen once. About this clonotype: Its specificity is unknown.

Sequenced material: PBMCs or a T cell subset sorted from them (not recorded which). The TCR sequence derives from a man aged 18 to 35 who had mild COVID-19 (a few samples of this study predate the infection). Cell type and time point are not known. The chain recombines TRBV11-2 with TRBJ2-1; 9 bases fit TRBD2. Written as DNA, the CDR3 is TGTGCCAGCAGCTTAGGGGTCAGGACTAGCGCCAATGAGCAGTTCTTC. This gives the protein CASSLGVRTSANEQFF.